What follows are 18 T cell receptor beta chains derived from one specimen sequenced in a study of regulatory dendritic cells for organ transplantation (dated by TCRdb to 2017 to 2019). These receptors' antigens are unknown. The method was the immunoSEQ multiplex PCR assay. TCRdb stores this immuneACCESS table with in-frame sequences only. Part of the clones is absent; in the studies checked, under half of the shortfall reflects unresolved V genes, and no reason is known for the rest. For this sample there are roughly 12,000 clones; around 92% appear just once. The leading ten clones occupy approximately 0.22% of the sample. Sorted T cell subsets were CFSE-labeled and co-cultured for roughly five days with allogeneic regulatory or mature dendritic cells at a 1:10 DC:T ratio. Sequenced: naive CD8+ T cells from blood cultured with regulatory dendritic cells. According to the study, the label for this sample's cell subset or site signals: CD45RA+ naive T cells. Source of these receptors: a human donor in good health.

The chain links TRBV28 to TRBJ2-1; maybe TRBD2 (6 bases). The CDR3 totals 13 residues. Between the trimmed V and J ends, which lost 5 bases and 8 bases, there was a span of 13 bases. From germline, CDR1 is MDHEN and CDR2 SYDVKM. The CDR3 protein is CASSTMVADEQFF. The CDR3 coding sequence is TGTGCCAGCAGTACGATGGTAGCGGATGAGCAGTTCTTC.

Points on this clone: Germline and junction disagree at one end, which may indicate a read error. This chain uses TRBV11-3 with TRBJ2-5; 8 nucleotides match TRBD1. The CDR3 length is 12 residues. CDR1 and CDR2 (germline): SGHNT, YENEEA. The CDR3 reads CASSFPRDRPNF. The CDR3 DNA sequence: TGTGCCAGCAGCTTTCCTCGGGACAGGCCGAACTTC.

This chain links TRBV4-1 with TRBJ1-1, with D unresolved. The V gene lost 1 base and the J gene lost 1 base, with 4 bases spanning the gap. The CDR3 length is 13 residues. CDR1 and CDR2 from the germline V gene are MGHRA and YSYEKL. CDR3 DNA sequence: TGCGCCAGCAGCCAAGGAGGGAACACTGAAGCTTTCTTT. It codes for CASSQGGNTEAFF.

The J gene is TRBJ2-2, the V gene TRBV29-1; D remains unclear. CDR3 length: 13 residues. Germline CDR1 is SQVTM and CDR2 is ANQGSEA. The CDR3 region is CNYQVANTGELFF. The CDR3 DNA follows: TGCAACTACCAAGTAGCGAACACCGGGGAGCTGTTTTTT.

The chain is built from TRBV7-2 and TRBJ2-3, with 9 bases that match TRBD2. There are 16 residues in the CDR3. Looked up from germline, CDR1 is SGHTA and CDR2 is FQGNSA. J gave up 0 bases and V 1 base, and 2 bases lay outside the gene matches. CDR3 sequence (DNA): TGTGCCAGCAGCTTAGTGGCGGGGGGGAGCACAGATACGCAGTATTTT. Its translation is CASSLVAGGSTDTQYF.

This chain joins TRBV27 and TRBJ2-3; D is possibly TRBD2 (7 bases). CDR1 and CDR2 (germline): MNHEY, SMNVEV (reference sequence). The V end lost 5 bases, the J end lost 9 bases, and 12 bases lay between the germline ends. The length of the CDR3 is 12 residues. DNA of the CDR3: TGTGCCAGCAGTCAGGGGACTACCACGCAGTATTTT. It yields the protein CASSQGTTTQYF.

DNA for the CDR3: TGTGCCAGCAGCTCAAACCGGGACCGACCCTACGAGCAGTACTTC. Encoded protein: CASSSNRDRPYEQYF. This sequence joins TRBV14 and TRBJ2-7, with D perhaps assigned TRBD1 or TRBD2 (5 bases each). V was pared by 5 bases and J by 2 bases, with 16 bases between. The CDR3 is made up of 15 amino acids. Germline CDR1 SGHDN, CDR2 FVKESK. The variable domain in full, completed from reference TRBV14 and TRBJ2-7, reads EAGVTQFPSHSVIEKGQTVTLRCDPISGHDNLYWYRRVMGKEIKFLLHFVKESKQDESGMPNNRFLAERTGGTYSTLKVQPAELEDSGVYFCASSSNRDRPYEQYFGPGTRLTVT.

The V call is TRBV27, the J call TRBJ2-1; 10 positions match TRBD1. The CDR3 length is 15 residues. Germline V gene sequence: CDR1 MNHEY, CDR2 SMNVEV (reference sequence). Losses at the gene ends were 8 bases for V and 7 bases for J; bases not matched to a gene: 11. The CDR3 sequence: CASGRRRTGGNEQFF. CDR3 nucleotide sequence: TGTGCCAGCGGGCGTCGTAGGACAGGGGGAAATGAGCAGTTCTTC.

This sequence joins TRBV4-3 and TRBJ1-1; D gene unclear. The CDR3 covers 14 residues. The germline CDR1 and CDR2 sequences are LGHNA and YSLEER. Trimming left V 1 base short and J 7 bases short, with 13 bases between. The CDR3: CASSQVRYDLEAFF. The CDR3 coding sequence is TGCGCCAGCAGCCAAGTAAGATACGACCTTGAAGCTTTCTTT.

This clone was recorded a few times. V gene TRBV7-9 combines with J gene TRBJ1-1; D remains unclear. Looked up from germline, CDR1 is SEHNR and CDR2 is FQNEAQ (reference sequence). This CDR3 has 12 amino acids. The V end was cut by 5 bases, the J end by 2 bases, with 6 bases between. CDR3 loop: CASSRTNTEAFF. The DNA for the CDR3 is TGTGCCAGCAGCAGAACCAACACTGAAGCTTTCTTT.

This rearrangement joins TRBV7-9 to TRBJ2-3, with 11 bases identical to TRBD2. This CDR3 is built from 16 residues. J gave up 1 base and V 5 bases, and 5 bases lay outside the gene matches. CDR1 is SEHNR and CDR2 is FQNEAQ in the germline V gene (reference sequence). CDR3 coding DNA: TGTGCCAGCAGCCTAGGGGGACTAGCGGGCACAGATACGCAGTATTTT. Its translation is CASSLGGLAGTDTQYF. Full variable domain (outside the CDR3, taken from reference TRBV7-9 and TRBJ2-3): DTGVSQNPRHKITKRGQNVTFRCDPISEHNRLYWYRQTLGQGPEFLTYFQNEAQLEKSRLLSDRFSAERPKGSFSTLEIQRTEQGDSAMYLCASSLGGLAGTDTQYFGPGTRLTVL.

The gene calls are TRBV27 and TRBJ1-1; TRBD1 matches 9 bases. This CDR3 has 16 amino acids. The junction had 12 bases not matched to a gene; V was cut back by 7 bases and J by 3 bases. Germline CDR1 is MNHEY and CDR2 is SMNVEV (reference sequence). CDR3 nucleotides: TGTGCCAGCACATCCGGGACAGGGTCTTTTTACACTGAAGCTTTCTTT. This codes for CASTSGTGSFYTEAFF.

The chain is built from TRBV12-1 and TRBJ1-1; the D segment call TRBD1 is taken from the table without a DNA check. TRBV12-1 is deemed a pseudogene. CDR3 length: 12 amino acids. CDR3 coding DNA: TGTGCCAGCAGCTATAAGGACAGAGAAGCTTTCTTT. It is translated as CASSYKDREAFF.

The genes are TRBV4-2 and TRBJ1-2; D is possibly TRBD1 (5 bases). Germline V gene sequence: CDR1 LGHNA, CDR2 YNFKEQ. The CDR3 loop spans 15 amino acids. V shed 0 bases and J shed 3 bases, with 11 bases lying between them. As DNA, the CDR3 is TGTGCCAGCAGCCAAGAGAGACAGACGGACTATGGCTACACCTTC. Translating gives CASSQERQTDYGYTF.

Here the CDR3 DNA reads TGCGCCAGCAGCCAGGTTGGACAGGGAGCCTACGAGCAGTACTTC. Protein product: CASSQVGQGAYEQYF. The chain employs TRBV4-1 and TRBJ2-7, with 8 nucleotides matching TRBD1. Germline V CDR1 and CDR2: MGHRA, YSYEKL. V lost 3 bases and J lost 2; bases outside the gene matches: 6. The CDR3 sequence is 15 residues long.

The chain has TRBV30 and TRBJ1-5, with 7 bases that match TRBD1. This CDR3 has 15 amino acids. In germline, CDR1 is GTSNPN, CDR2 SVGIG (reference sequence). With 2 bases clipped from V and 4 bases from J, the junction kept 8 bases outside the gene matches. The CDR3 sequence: CAWSSRVQGNQPQHF. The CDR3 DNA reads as TGTGCCTGGAGTTCGCGAGTACAGGGGAATCAGCCCCAGCATTTT. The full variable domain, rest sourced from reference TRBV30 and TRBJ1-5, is SQTIHQWPATLVQPVGSPLSLECTVEGTSNPNLYWYRQAAGRGLQLLFYSVGIGQISSEVPQNLSASRPQDRQFILSSKKLLLSDSGFYLCAWSSRVQGNQPQHFGDGTRLSIL.

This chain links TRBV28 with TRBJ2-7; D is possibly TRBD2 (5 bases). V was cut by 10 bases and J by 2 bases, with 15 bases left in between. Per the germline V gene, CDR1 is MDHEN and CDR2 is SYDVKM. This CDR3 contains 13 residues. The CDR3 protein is CATRGQVTYEQYF. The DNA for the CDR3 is TGTGCCACCCGAGGGCAGGTTACCTACGAGCAGTACTTC.

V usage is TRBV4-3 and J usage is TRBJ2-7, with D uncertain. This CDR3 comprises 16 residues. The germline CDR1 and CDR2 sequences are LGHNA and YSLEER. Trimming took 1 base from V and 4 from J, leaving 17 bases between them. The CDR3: CASSQVTGPTVYEQYF. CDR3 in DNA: TGCGCCAGCAGCCAAGTGACGGGCCCCACAGTTTACGAGCAGTACTTC.